This is a list of T cell receptor beta chains from one sample in a study of neurological immune-mediated disorders. MiXCR, run by TCRdb on the 5' RACE reads, gives a single entry per CDR3 protein. There are 60,000 to 70,000 distinct CDR3 sequences in the sample; around 5.1% occur only once, and about 6% lies in the top ten. The sequencing sample was made of PBMCs. The receptors stem from a human donor with multiple sclerosis. The donor label of this sample is uncertain. Each CDR3 is given with its conserved first and last residue. D genes are given only for firm matches. Not all rows give a size; the values are once, few, many and, for expanded clones, a class.

D gene,J gene,V gene,clone size,CDR3 length,CDR3 protein,CDR3 DNA
-,TRBJ2-5,TRBV5-1,many,13,CASSSGVGETQYF,TGCGCCAGCAGCTCAGGGGTAGGGGAGACCCAGTACTTC
-,TRBJ2-1,TRBV5-1,many,13,CASSLGGADEQFF,TGCGCCAGCAGCTTGGGAGGGGCCGATGAGCAGTTCTTC
-,TRBJ2-7,TRBV20-1,many,14,CSARIPGHWGEQYF,TGCAGTGCGAGAATACCGGGACATTGGGGCGAGCAGTACTTC
TRBD1,TRBJ2-3,TRBV5-4,many,15,CASTLQDREADTQYF,TGTGCCAGCACCCTTCAGGACAGGGAGGCAGATACGCAGTATTTT
TRBD1,TRBJ2-7,TRBV10-3,many,15,CAISESVGQGYEQYF,TGTGCCATCAGTGAGTCTGTTGGACAGGGCTACGAGCAGTACTTC
-,TRBJ1-1,TRBV10-2,many,15,CASSEIGWEDTEAFF,TGCGCCAGCAGTGAGATCGGGTGGGAGGACACTGAAGCTTTCTTT
-,TRBJ2-2,TRBV11-2,many,16,CASSLGRGGRPGELFF,TGTGCCAGCAGCTTAGGAAGGGGGGGCCGTCCCGGGGAGCTGTTTTTT
-,TRBJ1-5,TRBV5-1,medium-sized,14,CASSLAGLPQPQHF,TGCGCCAGCAGCTTGGCGGGGTTGCCTCAGCCCCAGCATTTT
-,TRBJ1-4,TRBV5-1,many,13,CASSLGGYEKLFF,TGCGCCAGCAGCTTGGGGGGGTATGAAAAACTGTTTTTT
-,TRBJ2-3,TRBV20-1,many,11,CSARQGDTQYF,TGCAGTGCTAGACAGGGAGATACGCAGTATTTT
-,TRBJ2-3,TRBV10-3,many,14,CAISESAAKDTQYF,TGTGCCATCAGTGAGTCGGCGGCAAAGGATACGCAGTATTTT
-,TRBJ2-7,TRBV20-1,many,15,CSARDGRTVTYEQYF,TGCAGTGCTAGAGATGGGAGGACCGTGACCTACGAGCAGTACTTC
TRBD2,TRBJ2-2,TRBV10-3,few,16,CAISEASGGITGELFF,TGTGCCATCAGTGAGGCCAGCGGGGGGATCACCGGGGAGCTGTTTTTT
-,TRBJ2-3,TRBV9,few,14,CASSVEVGADTQYF,TGTGCCAGCAGCGTAGAGGTAGGGGCAGATACGCAGTATTTT
-,TRBJ1-5,TRBV2,many,17,CASSDVTGLIVNQPQHF,TGTGCCAGCAGTGATGTGACAGGACTAATTGTCAATCAGCCCCAGCATTTT
-,TRBJ2-7,TRBV5-5,many,12,CASSDSQGTTYF,TGTGCCAGCAGCGATAGCCAGGGCACGACGTACTTC
-,TRBJ2-1,TRBV10-3,many,13,CAISEESYNEQFF,TGTGCCATCAGTGAGGAAAGCTACAATGAGCAGTTCTTC
-,TRBJ2-1,TRBV30,many,18,CAWSRDVEWPGWSDEQFF,TGTGCCTGGAGTCGGGACGTAGAATGGCCTGGGTGGAGTGATGAGCAGTTCTTC
-,TRBJ2-2,TRBV20-1,many,13,CSVGTPNTGELFF,TGCAGTGTCGGGACTCCGAACACCGGGGAGCTGTTTTTT
-,TRBJ1-1,TRBV15,many,15,CATSFDPTALTEAFF,TGTGCCACCAGCTTCGACCCGACGGCCTTGACTGAAGCTTTCTTT
TRBD2,TRBJ2-1,TRBV7-9,few,21,CASSLALILAGGLKIYNEQFF,TGTGCCAGCAGCTTAGCGCTGATTTTGGCGGGGGGCCTAAAGATTTACAATGAGCAGTTCTTC
-,TRBJ2-7,TRBV5-1,many,14,CASSPIRVTREQYF,TGCGCCAGCAGCCCCATTCGAGTAACCCGCGAGCAGTACTTC
-,TRBJ2-5,TRBV29-1,many,12,CSVSMGKETQYF,TGCAGCGTTTCAATGGGGAAAGAGACCCAGTACTTC
TRBD2,TRBJ2-1,TRBV7-9,many,15,CASSRTSGGDNEQFF,TGTGCCAGCAGTCGAACTAGCGGGGGGGACAATGAGCAGTTCTTC
-,TRBJ2-5,TRBV11-2,-,14,CASSHNPGPGTQYF,TGTGCCAGCAGCCATAACCCAGGTCCGGGGACCCAGTACTTC
-,TRBJ1-2,TRBV20-1,many,16,CSAREQGVGAGYGYTF,TGCAGTGCTAGAGAGCAAGGGGTAGGGGCTGGCTATGGCTACACCTTC
-,TRBJ1-2,TRBV5-6,-,14,CASSPYGGVIGYTF,TGTGCCAGCAGCCCCTACGGGGGCGTGATTGGCTACACCTTC
TRBD1,TRBJ1-5,TRBV9,many,15,CASSSGTGPDQPQHF,TGTGCCAGCAGCTCGGGGACAGGGCCTGATCAGCCCCAGCATTTT
-,TRBJ1-1,TRBV5-1,many,13,CASSQPGSTEAFF,TGCGCCAGCAGCCAGCCAGGGAGCACTGAAGCTTTCTTT
TRBD2,TRBJ2-7,TRBV5-1,many,16,CASSFLAGAGTHEQYF,TGCGCCAGCAGCTTCTTAGCGGGGGCAGGTACCCACGAGCAGTACTTC
TRBD2,TRBJ2-1,TRBV7-9,many,15,CASSHPSGGADEQFF,TGTGCCAGCAGCCACCCTAGCGGGGGGGCCGATGAGCAGTTCTTC
-,TRBJ2-2,TRBV5-1,many,15,CASSADDPNTGELFF,TGCGCCAGCAGCGCGGACGACCCGAACACCGGGGAGCTGTTTTTT
-,TRBJ1-3,TRBV19,-,12,CASSIAGNTIYF,TGTGCCAGTAGTATAGCTGGAAACACCATATATTTT
-,TRBJ1-1,TRBV20-1,many,15,CSARDVGEGWTEAFF,TGCAGTGCTAGAGATGTGGGGGAGGGATGGACTGAAGCTTTCTTT
-,TRBJ1-4,TRBV12-3/TRBV12-4,many,11,CASSLVEKLFF,TGTGCCAGCAGTTTGGTAGAAAAACTGTTTTTT
-,TRBJ1-2,TRBV5-1,many,13,CASSWPGDYGYTF,TGCGCCAGCAGTTGGCCGGGGGACTATGGCTACACCTTC
TRBD1,TRBJ2-1,TRBV20-1,-,13,CSAQYRGLNEQFF,TGCAGTGCTCAATACAGGGGGCTCAATGAGCAGTTCTTC
-,TRBJ2-1,TRBV6-2/TRBV6-3,few,15,CASSNSARSYNEQFF,TGTGCCAGCAGTAACAGCGCTCGCTCCTACAATGAGCAGTTCTTC
-,TRBJ1-1,TRBV5-1,many,16,CASSTRKAGDYTEAFF,TGCGCCAGCAGCACAAGGAAGGCGGGGGATTACACTGAAGCTTTCTTT
-,TRBJ2-1,TRBV20-1,many,13,CSAPTRAYNEQFF,TGCAGTGCCCCGACTAGAGCCTACAATGAGCAGTTCTTC